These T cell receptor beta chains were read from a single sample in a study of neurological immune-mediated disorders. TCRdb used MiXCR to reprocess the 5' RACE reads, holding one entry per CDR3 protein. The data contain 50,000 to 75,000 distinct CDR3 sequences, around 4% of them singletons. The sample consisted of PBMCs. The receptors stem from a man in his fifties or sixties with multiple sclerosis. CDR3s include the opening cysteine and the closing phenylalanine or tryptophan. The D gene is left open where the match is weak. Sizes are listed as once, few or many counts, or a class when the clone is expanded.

CDR3 DNA: TGTGCCAGCAGCGTAGCTAGCGGGGGGGAGACCCAGTACTTC
CDR3 protein: CASSVASGGETQYF
V gene: TRBV9
clone size: many
J gene: TRBJ2-5
D gene: TRBD2

CDR3 DNA: TGTGCCAGCAGCTTGGCCGGGACAGGGCTGTGGGATGAGCAGTTCTTC
CDR3 protein: CASSLAGTGLWDEQFF
V gene: TRBV7-2
clone size: many
J gene: TRBJ2-1
D gene: TRBD1

CDR3 DNA: TGTGCCAGCTCGGATGACAGGGGCCTGTACTATGGCTACACCTTC
CDR3 protein: CASSDDRGLYYGYTF
V gene: TRBV2
clone size: many
J gene: TRBJ1-2
D gene: TRBD1

CDR3 DNA: TGCGCCAGCAGCTCAGGACGCGGCAGTTCACCCCTCCACTTT
CDR3 protein: CASSSGRGSSPLHF
V gene: TRBV5-1
clone size: many
J gene: TRBJ1-6
D gene: .

CDR3 DNA: TGTGCCACCCGCAGAGGGGAGAACACCGGGGAGCTGTTTTTT
CDR3 protein: CATRRGENTGELFF
V gene: TRBV24-1
clone size: few
J gene: TRBJ2-2
D gene: .

CDR3 DNA: TGTGCCAGCAGTTCCTCGCCCAGGCACTATGGCTACACCTTC
CDR3 protein: CASSSSPRHYGYTF
V gene: TRBV12-3/TRBV12-4
clone size: many
J gene: TRBJ1-2
D gene: .

CDR3 DNA: TGTGCCAGCAGTAATCCGGGTCGTGGGTTCTATGGCTACACCTTC
CDR3 protein: CASSNPGRGFYGYTF
V gene: TRBV6-5
clone size: few
J gene: TRBJ1-2
D gene: .

CDR3 DNA: TGCGCCAGCAGCCTCGAGGGGGCGCGGCAGAACACTGAAGCTTTCTTT
CDR3 protein: CASSLEGARQNTEAFF
V gene: TRBV5-1
clone size: many
J gene: TRBJ1-1
D gene: TRBD1

CDR3 DNA: TGTGCCATCAGTGCGGTTGGCCGGGGTAAGGGGGACACTGAAGCTTTCTTT
CDR3 protein: CAISAVGRGKGDTEAFF
V gene: TRBV10-3
clone size: few
J gene: TRBJ1-1
D gene: .

CDR3 DNA: TGTGCCAGCAGCCCCCCCGGGACTATCTACAATGAGCAGTTCTTC
CDR3 protein: CASSPPGTIYNEQFF
V gene: TRBV12-3/TRBV12-4
clone size: many
J gene: TRBJ2-1
D gene: TRBD2